Shown below are 11 T cell receptor beta chains from a single sample sequenced in a study of cytomegalovirus exposure and HLA in healthy donors. Assay: immunoSEQ multiplex PCR; the TCRdb copy retains only in-frame clones and omits some. The table records 140,000 or so clones, about nine tenths of them present only once. The sample consisted of PBMCs. Every receptor here comes from a man aged 18 to 29 in good health and CMV-seropositive.

V usage is TRBV20-1 and J usage is TRBJ2-3; D is unresolved. Per germline, CDR1 DFQATT and CDR2 SNEGSKA (reference sequence). The germline V and J ends were trimmed by 1 base and 3 bases, with 2 bases remaining between them. CDR3 length: 11 residues. Here the CDR3 reads CSARVTDTQYF. CDR3 in DNA: TGCAGTGCTAGAGTAACAGATACGCAGTATTTT.

This clone is a singleton in its sample. This sequence joins TRBV6-1 and TRBJ2-2; the match to TRBD2 covers 10 bases. Germline values: CDR1 MNHNS, CDR2 SASEGT. The CDR3 is 17 amino acids. V shed 4 bases and J 3 bases; nucleotides not matched to a gene: 8. The CDR3 sequence is CASSGILAGAYTGELFF. As DNA, the CDR3 is TGTGCCAGCAGTGGGATTCTAGCGGGGGCCTACACCGGGGAGCTGTTTTTT.

This clone is a singleton in its sample. The chain carries TRBV5-1 and TRBJ2-2; tentative D call: TRBD1 (6 bases). Germline loops: CDR1 SGHRS, CDR2 YFSETQ. Trimming left V 4 bases short and J 8 bases short, with 15 bases between. The CDR3 has 14 amino acids. The CDR3 nucleotides are TGCGCCAGCAGCACGCAACAGGGAAGAGGGGAGCTGTTTTTT. This codes for CASSTQQGRGELFF. Looking up the rest from reference TRBV5-1 and TRBJ2-2 gives the full variable domain: KAGVTQTPRYLIKTRGQQVTLSCSPISGHRSVSWYQQTPGQGLQFLFEYFSETQRNKGNFPGRFSGRQFSNSRSEMNVSTLELGDSALYLCASSTQQGRGELFFGEGSRLTVL.

This chain uses TRBV5-1 with TRBJ1-1; 7 nucleotides match TRBD1. The CDR3 runs to 14 residues. CDR1 and CDR2 (germline): SGHRS, YFSETQ. The J segment lost 5 bases and the V segment lost 3 bases, leaving 7 bases of the junction unmatched. The CDR3 coding sequence is TGCGCCAGCAGCTCCGACAGGGAGAGGACTGAAGCTTTCTTT. Translated: CASSSDRERTEAFF.

The rearrangement joins TRBV9 to TRBJ2-5; D possibly corresponds to TRBD1 (5 bases). The CDR3 loop spans 13 amino acids. Trimming stripped 0 bases from V and 4 bases from J, with 7 bases between. The germline V gene has CDR1 SGDLS and CDR2 YYNGEE. In DNA form, the CDR3 reads TGTGCCAGCAGCGTAGCTGACAGAGAGACCCAGTACTTC. It specifies CASSVADRETQYF. Full variable domain (rest looked up from reference TRBV9 and TRBJ2-5): DSGVTQTPKHLITATGQRVTLRCSPRSGDLSVYWYQQSLDQGLQFLIQYYNGEERAKGNILERFSAQQFPDLHSELNLSSLELGDSALYFCASSVADRETQYFGPGTRLLVL.

The chain has TRBV19 and TRBJ1-4; TRBD1 matches 7 bases. The CDR3 is made up of 14 amino acids. V shed 5 bases, J shed 5 bases, and the junction held 5 bases outside the gene matches. Germline V gives CDR1 LNHDA, CDR2 SQIVND (reference sequence). The CDR3 spells CASSPGQINEKLFF. The CDR3 nucleotides read TGTGCCAGTAGTCCGGGACAGATAAATGAAAAACTGTTTTTT. The full variable domain, with the rest looked up from reference TRBV19 and TRBJ1-4, is DGGITQSPKYLFRKEGQNVTLSCEQNLNHDAMYWYRQDPGQGLRLIYYSQIVNDFQKGDIAEGYSVSREKKESFPLTVTSAQKNPTAFYLCASSPGQINEKLFFGSGTQLSVL.

The chain uses TRBV9 and TRBJ2-5, with TRBD2 matching 8 bases. The CDR3 spans 15 residues. Germline V lookup: CDR1 SGDLS, CDR2 YYNGEE. With 0 bases clipped from V and 5 bases from J, the junction kept 6 bases outside the gene matches. The CDR3 nucleotides read TGTGCCAGCAGCGTAGCTCCGGGGGGGCAGGAGACCCAGTACTTC. As protein: CASSVAPGGQETQYF.

This clone was counted at least ten times. This chain uses TRBV7-9 with TRBJ2-7; 9 positions agree with TRBD1. With 6 bases clipped from V and 5 bases from J, the junction kept 8 bases outside the gene matches. This CDR3 contains 14 residues. The germline V gene has CDR1 SEHNR and CDR2 FQNEAQ (reference sequence). The CDR3 loop reads CASSRTGGADEQYF. The CDR3, as DNA: TGTGCCAGCAGTCGTACAGGGGGCGCGGACGAGCAGTACTTC.

V is TRBV4-1 and J is TRBJ1-1; D may be TRBD1 (5 bases). Trimming cost V 2 bases and J 5 bases, with 12 bases left between them. CDR3 length: 14 residues. Germline CDR1 is MGHRA and CDR2 is YSYEKL. In DNA form, the CDR3 reads TGCGCCAGCAGCCAAAGGGGCATGGAGACTGAAGCTTTCTTT. Its protein is CASSQRGMETEAFF.

This chain connects TRBV11-2 to TRBJ2-1, with D possibly being TRBD2 (6 bases). The germline CDR1 and CDR2 sequences are SGHAT and FQNNGV. V dropped 3 bases and J dropped 0 bases, with 15 bases sitting between them. This CDR3 has 17 amino acids. CDR3 sequence (DNA): TGTGCCAGCAGCTTGGGGCGGGGCGGACACTCCTACAATGAGCAGTTCTTC. It specifies CASSLGRGGHSYNEQFF.

The chain joins TRBV14 to TRBJ2-3, with a weak D call TRBD2 (6 bases). The CDR3 spans 14 residues. Germline CDR1 is SGHDN and CDR2 is FVKESK. V lost 4 bases to trimming and J lost 1 base, with 9 bases between them. The CDR3 loop is CASSPGLRTDTQYF. In DNA form, the CDR3 reads TGTGCCAGCAGCCCGGGACTCCGCACAGATACGCAGTATTTT.